In its sample, the clone carrying this T cell receptor (beta chain) was seen once. With a far larger clone one base away, a read error is the likely cause. The assay was run at deep level. Authors' processing steps: Junction-only immunoSEQ data arrived without quality scores, meaning filtering differed. Sequencing used immunoSEQ multiplex PCR; TCRdb keeps in-frame clones, though not all of them. V, J and clone size are those of that table, while D and trimming were read from the DNA. Altogether 900,000 to 1,200,000 clones are present, around 78% being singletons, with the ten largest covering 0.5% to 0.65%. The sample belongs to a study of shared clonotypes between healthy human individuals. The CDR3 is 15 residues long. Germline V gives CDR1 GTSNPN, CDR2 SVGIG (reference sequence). V shed 5 bases and J shed 5 bases, with 18 bases lying between them. All donors qualified as healthy HIV-negative adults and had experienced no recent acute infections or vaccinations.

The chain employs TRBV30 and TRBJ2-2; TRBD1 or TRBD2 may be the D gene (6 bases each). Sequencing input: memory CD4+ T cells from PBMCs. Subset described: CD45RA-negative fraction. This TCR derives from a man younger than 35 in good health. Some clones in this sample may be carry-over from other donors' samples. Here the CDR3 DNA reads TGTGCCTGGGGGAGTGCAGGGGAGGATACCGGGGAGCTGTTTTTT. Protein: CAWGSAGEDTGELFF.